This T cell receptor beta chain was retrieved from a study of CD4 and CD8 cells across lung adenocarcinoma regions. One entry per CDR3 protein, called by TCRdb with MiXCR from the PCR reads. The sample includes approximately 17,000 distinct CDR3 sequences, 46% of them seen just once. As to this clonotype: One end of the junction varies from germline; a read error may be responsible.

Localized lung adenocarcinoma, a non-small cell lung cancer, affected the donors. The germline V gene encodes CDR1 WSHSY and CDR2 SAAADI. The CDR3 runs 14 residues. The specimen sequenced was CD4+ T cells from the margin of a lung tumor. The TCR originated in a male donor with lung adenocarcinoma. The CD4 and CD8 labels of this study may be unreliable. The chain has TRBV10-2 and TRBJ2-3; D tentatively fits TRBD1 or TRBD2 (5 bases each). For the CDR3, the DNA is TGCGCCAGCAGGGGGCTGGGAGCCGAAAATACGCAGTATTTC. This codes for CASRGLGAENTQYF.